The present T cell receptor (beta chain) was sequenced within a study of response to subunit inactivated influenza vaccine. Points from the study as a whole: After each seasonal influenza vaccination, few new T cells are recruited, the authors suggested.

V lost 5 bases and J lost 6; bases outside the gene matches: 13. Per the germline V gene, CDR1 is MDHEN and CDR2 is SYDVKM. The CDR3 runs to 16 residues. TCRdb re-analysed the RT-PCR reads in MiXCR, keeping a single row per CDR3 protein. The sample has roughly 710,000 distinct CDR3 sequences; 13% to 15% are singletons. On this clonotype: Its antigen is undetermined.

The sequence derives from a man in his forties or fifties who received an inactivated influenza vaccine. The chain uses TRBV28 and TRBJ2-7, with 10 bases that match TRBD1. The specimen was PBMCs from blood, collected 14 to 15 days before vaccination. This CDR3 reads CASSKIRWTGGSEQYF. The CDR3 coding sequence is TGTGCCAGCAGTAAGATCCGTTGGACAGGGGGGAGCGAGCAGTACTTC.